These T cell receptor beta chains were read from a single sample in a study of cytomegalovirus exposure and HLA in healthy donors. The method was immunoSEQ multiplex PCR; TCRdb's version includes in-frame clones alone and lacks a portion of them. Among around 200,000 clones listed, roughly 70% were seen once. The sample was PBMCs. The receptors here all came from a male donor in good health and CMV-seronegative. Both conserved end residues are part of each CDR3. Each record gives: CDR3 length, J gene, V gene, D gene, clone size, CDR3 protein, CDR3 DNA. D genes are given only for firm matches. Part of the rows lack a size; the others show once, few, many or a class for expanded clones.

cdr3_length: 14
j_call: TRBJ1-1
v_call: TRBV2
d_call: TRBD1
clone_size: .
cdr3_aa: CASSVEQGDTEAFF
cdr3_nt: TGTGCCAGCAGTGTAGAACAGGGGGACACTGAAGCTTTCTTT

cdr3_length: 16
j_call: TRBJ2-1
v_call: TRBV7-3
d_call: .
clone_size: .
cdr3_aa: CASSPAADPSYNEQFF
cdr3_nt: TGTGCCAGCAGCCCAGCAGCGGACCCCTCCTACAATGAGCAGTTCTTC

cdr3_length: 11
j_call: TRBJ2-7
v_call: TRBV2
d_call: .
clone_size: .
cdr3_aa: CASSYTYEQYF
cdr3_nt: TGTGCCAGCAGTTATACCTACGAGCAGTACTTC

cdr3_length: 17
j_call: TRBJ2-2
v_call: TRBV5-1
d_call: TRBD1
clone_size: few
cdr3_aa: CASSNYPGQGNTGELFF
cdr3_nt: TGCGCCAGCAGCAACTACCCGGGACAGGGGAACACCGGGGAGCTGTTTTTT

cdr3_length: 13
j_call: TRBJ2-4
v_call: TRBV2
d_call: TRBD1
clone_size: .
cdr3_aa: CASTPGQQNIQYF
cdr3_nt: TGTGCCAGCACTCCGGGACAGCAAAACATTCAGTACTTC

cdr3_length: 14
j_call: TRBJ1-5
v_call: TRBV6-5
d_call: .
clone_size: .
cdr3_aa: CASRQGNSNQPQHF
cdr3_nt: TGTGCCAGCAGGCAGGGGAATAGCAATCAGCCCCAGCATTTT

cdr3_length: 12
j_call: TRBJ1-2
v_call: TRBV6-1
d_call: .
clone_size: .
cdr3_aa: CASSEGGNGYTF
cdr3_nt: TGTGCCAGCAGTGAAGGAGGGAATGGCTACACCTTC

cdr3_length: 13
j_call: TRBJ2-3
v_call: TRBV29-1
d_call: .
clone_size: .
cdr3_aa: CSVEDGSTDTQYF
cdr3_nt: TGCAGCGTTGAAGATGGTAGTACAGATACGCAGTATTTT

cdr3_length: 13
j_call: TRBJ2-7
v_call: TRBV5-8
d_call: .
clone_size: few
cdr3_aa: CASSSRGTYEQYF
cdr3_nt: TGTGCCAGCAGCTCCCGGGGGACCTACGAGCAGTACTTC

cdr3_length: 16
j_call: TRBJ1-5
v_call: TRBV7-9
d_call: TRBD1
clone_size: once
cdr3_aa: CASSLSPGGSNQPQHF
cdr3_nt: TGTGCCAGCAGCTTAAGCCCAGGGGGTAGCAATCAGCCCCAGCATTTT

cdr3_length: 17
j_call: TRBJ1-5
v_call: TRBV2
d_call: .
clone_size: .
cdr3_aa: CASSGAVRPTSNQPQHF
cdr3_nt: TGTGCCAGCAGTGGGGCTGTCAGGCCAACCAGCAATCAGCCCCAGCATTTT

cdr3_length: 12
j_call: TRBJ1-6
v_call: TRBV10-1
d_call: .
clone_size: .
cdr3_aa: CASSDRGSPLHF
cdr3_nt: TGCGCCAGCAGTGATCGAGGATCACCCCTCCACTTT

cdr3_length: 19
j_call: TRBJ2-1
v_call: TRBV28
d_call: TRBD2
clone_size: .
cdr3_aa: CASSLGLAGFDFHPTEQFF
cdr3_nt: TGTGCCAGCAGTTTAGGCCTAGCGGGATTCGACTTTCATCCCACTGAGCAGTTCTTC

cdr3_length: 13
j_call: TRBJ1-5
v_call: TRBV6-5
d_call: TRBD1
clone_size: .
cdr3_aa: CASSGTVHQPQHF
cdr3_nt: TGTGCCAGCAGCGGGACAGTCCATCAGCCCCAGCATTTT

cdr3_length: 11
j_call: TRBJ2-7
v_call: TRBV20-1
d_call: .
clone_size: few
cdr3_aa: CSASLSYEQYF
cdr3_nt: TGCAGTGCTAGCCTCTCCTACGAGCAGTACTTC

cdr3_length: 12
j_call: TRBJ2-7
v_call: TRBV30
d_call: .
clone_size: .
cdr3_aa: CAWSAGVYEQYF
cdr3_nt: TGTGCCTGGAGCGCAGGGGTCTACGAGCAGTACTTC

cdr3_length: 16
j_call: TRBJ2-7
v_call: TRBV4-2
d_call: TRBD2
clone_size: few
cdr3_aa: CASSQDYAGGGYEQYF
cdr3_nt: TGTGCCAGCAGCCAAGATTATGCGGGAGGGGGCTACGAGCAGTACTTC

cdr3_length: 16
j_call: TRBJ1-5
v_call: TRBV28
d_call: TRBD1
clone_size: .
cdr3_aa: CASRYNDRGGNQPQHF
cdr3_nt: TGTGCCAGCAGATATAACGACAGGGGAGGCAATCAGCCCCAGCATTTT

cdr3_length: 14
j_call: TRBJ1-4
v_call: TRBV28
d_call: TRBD1
clone_size: .
cdr3_aa: CASSKGQGREKLFF
cdr3_nt: TGTGCCAGCAGTAAGGGACAGGGTCGTGAAAAACTGTTTTTT

cdr3_length: 18
j_call: TRBJ2-3
v_call: TRBV4-1
d_call: .
clone_size: .
cdr3_aa: CASSRKSAGGPTTDTQYF
cdr3_nt: TGCGCCAGCAGCCGTAAGTCAGCCGGAGGGCCCACCACAGATACGCAGTATTTT

cdr3_length: 15
j_call: TRBJ1-6
v_call: TRBV5-1
d_call: TRBD1
clone_size: .
cdr3_aa: CASRLAGTEISPLHF
cdr3_nt: TGCGCCAGCAGGTTGGCCGGGACAGAGATTTCACCCCTCCACTTT

cdr3_length: 14
j_call: TRBJ2-7
v_call: TRBV19
d_call: .
clone_size: .
cdr3_aa: CASSIGFGHYEQYF
cdr3_nt: TGTGCCAGTAGTATAGGATTCGGACACTACGAGCAGTACTTC

cdr3_length: 12
j_call: TRBJ1-2
v_call: TRBV6-4
d_call: .
clone_size: .
cdr3_aa: CASSDKTHGYTF
cdr3_nt: TGTGCCAGCAGTGACAAGACACATGGCTACACCTTC

cdr3_length: 14
j_call: TRBJ1-5
v_call: TRBV5-1
d_call: .
clone_size: .
cdr3_aa: CASSEGNSNQPQHF
cdr3_nt: TGCGCCAGCAGCGAGGGCAATAGCAATCAGCCCCAGCATTTT

cdr3_length: 15
j_call: TRBJ1-4
v_call: TRBV7-9
d_call: TRBD1
clone_size: .
cdr3_aa: CSSTFAGQGVEKLFF
cdr3_nt: TGTTCCAGCACCTTCGCGGGACAGGGCGTCGAAAAACTGTTTTTT

cdr3_length: 14
j_call: TRBJ1-5
v_call: TRBV6-1
d_call: TRBD1
clone_size: .
cdr3_aa: CASTSDRVFQPQHF
cdr3_nt: TGTGCCAGCACCTCGGACAGGGTTTTTCAGCCCCAGCATTTT

cdr3_length: 14
j_call: TRBJ1-3
v_call: TRBV7-2
d_call: .
clone_size: .
cdr3_aa: CASSFGLSGNTIYF
cdr3_nt: TGTGCCAGCAGCTTTGGACTCTCTGGAAACACCATATATTTT

cdr3_length: 13
j_call: TRBJ1-3
v_call: TRBV21-1
d_call: .
clone_size: .
cdr3_aa: CASSTSSGNTIYF
cdr3_nt: TGTGCCAGCAGCACTTCCTCTGGAAACACCATATATTTT